Listed below are T cell receptor beta chains from one sample, sequenced in a study of beta chain features in type 1 diabetes. Assay: immunoSEQ multiplex PCR; the TCRdb copy retains only in-frame clones and omits some. The sample contains hundreds of thousands of clones, around 15% of which appear only once. The sequenced sample consisted of central memory CD4+ T cells from blood. These receptors came from a man aged 30-40 years in good health. CDR3s include the opening cysteine and the closing phenylalanine or tryptophan.

J gene,V gene,CDR3 protein
TRBJ2-3,TRBV6-1,CASSEQSTDTQYF
TRBJ2-5,TRBV7-2,CASSSRGRETQYF
TRBJ2-2,TRBV9,CASSVVAGKITGELFF
TRBJ2-1,TRBV5-4,CASSLVDRGGNEQFF
TRBJ2-5,TRBV7-2,CASSLVSSGSGSQTQYF
TRBJ1-2,TRBV6-5,CASSYSRSLANYGYTF
TRBJ2-3,TRBV9,CASSVRGLAGDKQRDTQYF
TRBJ1-2,TRBV5-6,CASSFKGFNYGYTF
TRBJ2-3,TRBV7-9,CASSLNRGEGTQYF
TRBJ1-1,TRBV7-8,CASSLWGEGTEAFF
TRBJ2-2,TRBV29-1,CSVETGGMTGELFF
TRBJ1-5,TRBV30,CAWSLGIRGKNQPQHF
TRBJ2-3,TRBV28,CASRFTDTQYF
TRBJ2-6,TRBV11-3,CASSLGVLSSGANVLTF
TRBJ1-5,TRBV18,CASSPNDGNQPQHF
TRBJ2-5,TRBV7-2,CASSWGTSGRERETQYF
TRBJ2-3,TRBV6-1,CASSETAGTSTDTQYF
TRBJ2-1,TRBV25-1,CASRVMGGGNEQFF
TRBJ1-2,TRBV27,CASSSFSGGPYGYTF
TRBJ1-2,TRBV4-3,CASSQESAFYGYTF
TRBJ2-5,TRBV10-3,CAISESGAPSQYF
TRBJ2-2,TRBV5-5,CASSPTGTTNTGELFF
TRBJ2-5,TRBV20-1,CSAQLQETQYF